The 31 T cell receptor beta chains below were found in one sample sequenced in a study of neurological immune-mediated disorders. One entry per CDR3 protein results from TCRdb running MiXCR on the 5' RACE reads. Among about 49,000 distinct CDR3 sequences, more than 8.5% were seen once, and the ten largest hold 1.6%. As to time point: longitudinal time-point 1 (baseline). The sample comprised PBMCs. These receptors were taken from a woman aged 35 to 49 in good health.

This chain joins TRBV4-1 and TRBJ1-5; no clear D gene. Trimming cost V 0 bases and J 7 bases, with 13 bases left between them. The CDR3 has 15 residues. Germline lookup yields CDR1 MGHRA and CDR2 YSYEKL. The CDR3 spells CASSQDIWQNQPQHF. The CDR3 DNA sequence: TGCGCCAGCAGCCAAGATATTTGGCAAAACCAGCCCCAGCATTTT.

This clonotype was counted ten times or more. The chain carries TRBV6-5 and TRBJ2-7; a weak D match, TRBD1 (6 bases). From germline, CDR1 is MNHEY and CDR2 SVGAGI. Trimming shortened V by 6 bases and J by 2 bases, and 14 bases separated the two germline ends. The CDR3 loop spans 14 amino acids. The CDR3 sequence: CASSRGALTYEQYF. The CDR3 DNA is TGTGCCAGCAGCAGGGGAGCACTTACCTACGAGCAGTACTTC.

V is TRBV5-6 and J is TRBJ1-5; D not resolved. Germline lookup yields CDR1 SGHDT and CDR2 YYEEEE. The length of the CDR3 is 12 residues. V was trimmed by 3 bases and J by 7 bases, leaving 8 bases between them. CDR3 DNA: TGTGCCAGCAGCTCCGGTGGGCAGCCCCAGCATTTT. Residues: CASSSGGQPQHF. The whole variable domain, filled in from reference TRBV5-6 and TRBJ1-5, reads DAGVTQSPTHLIKTRGQQVTLRCSPKSGHDTVSWYQQALGQGPQFIFQYYEEEERQRGNFPDRFSGHQFPNYSSELNVNALLLGDSALYLCASSSGGQPQHFGDGTRLSIL.

This clonotype has a count of ten or more. V and J are TRBV5-1 and TRBJ1-6; 9 positions agree with TRBD1. Germline V CDR1 and CDR2: SGHRS, YFSETQ. J lost 7 bases, V lost 5 bases, and 4 bases had no gene match. The CDR3 is 14 residues long. The CDR3 coding sequence is TGCGCCAGCAGGGCCGACAGGGGGAATTCACCCCTCCACTTT. Protein product: CASRADRGNSPLHF.

This clonotype was observed a handful of times. The chain combines TRBV6-2 or TRBV6-3 with TRBJ2-3, with D uncertain. The germline gives CDR1 MNHEY, CDR2 SVGEGT. This CDR3 is built from 13 residues. V was pared by 3 bases and J by 1 base, with 5 bases between. CDR3 bases: TGTGCCAGCAGTTATTATGGCACAGATACGCAGTATTTT. Residues: CASSYYGTDTQYF.

The table lists this clonotype with many counts. V gene TRBV6-2 or TRBV6-3 combines with J gene TRBJ1-2; D possibly corresponds to TRBD1 (5 bases). Trimming took 3 bases from V and 4 from J, leaving 9 bases between them. The CDR3 is 13 residues long. CDR1 and CDR2 (germline): MNHEY, SVGEGT. The DNA of the CDR3 is TGTGCCAGCAGTTATCGACAGTCCTATGGCTACACCTTC. It encodes CASSYRQSYGYTF.

This clonotype was recorded at least ten times. V gene TRBV7-2 combines with J gene TRBJ2-7, with 11 bases aligning to TRBD2. CDR3 length: 15 amino acids. J gave up 4 bases and V 5 bases, and 7 bases lay outside the gene matches. Germline V gives CDR1 SGHTA, CDR2 FQGNSA. In DNA, the CDR3 is TGTGCCAGCAGCCGCACTAGCGGGGGCGCGTACGAGCAGTACTTC. As protein: CASSRTSGGAYEQYF.

This clonotype came up many times. The J gene is TRBJ1-2, the V gene TRBV11-1; D ambiguous. CDR1 is SGHAT and CDR2 is FQDESV in the germline V gene (reference sequence). This CDR3 has 14 amino acids. V dropped 4 bases and J dropped 2 bases, with 11 bases sitting between them. Here the CDR3 DNA reads TGTGCCAGCAGCTCAGACATCAAAAACTATGGCTACACCTTC. Translating it yields CASSSDIKNYGYTF.

In its sample, this clonotype was seen many times. The genes are TRBV2 and TRBJ2-3, with TRBD2 matching over 8 bases. Losses at the gene ends were 7 bases for V and 4 bases for J; bases not matched to a gene: 16. The CDR3 contains 17 residues. Germline-derived CDR1 and CDR2 are SNHLY and FYNNEI. This CDR3 reads CASTRLRLAGSADTQYF. In nucleotides, the CDR3 is TGTGCCAGCACGAGGCTTCGGCTAGCGGGTTCCGCAGATACGCAGTATTTT.

Ten or more counts support this clonotype. V and J are TRBV2 and TRBJ2-1; 8 bases agree with TRBD2. Germline lookup yields CDR1 SNHLY and CDR2 FYNNEI. Unmatched junction bases numbered 1, after V lost 4 bases and J lost 2 bases. The CDR3 sequence is 14 residues long. CDR3 coding DNA: TGTGCCAGCAGTGGGCGGGGGGCCTACAATGAGCAGTTCTTC. Residues: CASSGRGAYNEQFF.

This clonotype occurred many times. The genes are TRBV7-2 and TRBJ1-5; TRBD1 matches at 9 bases. Germline CDR1 and CDR2: SGHTA and FQGNSA. J was trimmed by 4 bases and V by 2 bases; bases with no gene match: 6. This CDR3 spans 16 amino acids. The CDR3: CASSLMGQGTNQPQHF. In DNA form, the CDR3 reads TGTGCCAGCAGCTTAATGGGACAGGGTACGAATCAGCCCCAGCATTTT. Complete variable domain (other parts from reference TRBV7-2 and TRBJ1-5): GAGVSQSPSNKVTEKGKDVELRCDPISGHTALYWYRQSLGQGLEFLIYFQGNSAPDKSGLPSDRFSAERTGGSVSTLTIQRTQQEDSAVYLCASSLMGQGTNQPQHFGDGTRLSIL.

This clonotype was counted ten times or more. The chain has TRBV6-1 and TRBJ2-1; possible D gene TRBD2, 6 bases. Trimming took 4 bases from V and 5 from J, leaving 15 bases between them. CDR3 length: 15 residues. Germline CDR1 and CDR2: MNHNS and SASEGT. The CDR3 sequence is CASSGARELDNEQFF. The CDR3, as DNA: TGTGCCAGCAGTGGGGCGCGGGAATTGGACAATGAGCAGTTCTTC.

This clonotype has a count of ten or more. CDR3: CASSDLGPVAEAFF. CDR3 sequence (DNA): TGTGCCAGCAGTGACTTGGGCCCCGTGGCTGAAGCTTTCTTT. This rearrangement joins TRBV25-1 to TRBJ1-1, with D unresolved. Trimming stripped 3 bases from V and 6 bases from J, with 14 bases between. Germline-derived CDR1 and CDR2 are MGHDK and SYGVNS. The CDR3 has 14 residues.

This clonotype was recorded many times. The rearrangement uses TRBV6-6 and TRBJ1-1, with 7 bases matching TRBD1. J lost 0 bases, V lost 4 bases, and 2 bases had no gene match. CDR1 and CDR2 (germline): MNHNY, SVGAGI (reference sequence). This CDR3 region has 14 residues. DNA for the CDR3: TGTGCCAGCAGTTCAGGGGGTATGAACACTGAAGCTTTCTTT. Encoded protein: CASSSGGMNTEAFF.

This clonotype occurred many times. This chain links TRBV5-1 with TRBJ2-5; D may be TRBD1 (6 bases). The CDR3 is made up of 15 amino acids. Germline CDR1 and CDR2: SGHRS and YFSETQ. Trimming cost V 0 bases and J 5 bases, with 14 bases left between them. CDR3 nucleotides: TGCGCCAGCAGCTTGGCCGACAGGCCCGTTGAGACCCAGTACTTC. Translating it yields CASSLADRPVETQYF.

Ten or more counts support this clonotype. The V and J genes are TRBV10-3 and TRBJ2-1; 14 bases line up with TRBD2. This CDR3 has 16 residues. V dropped 6 bases and J dropped 5; count of bases not matched to a gene: 6. Germline V gives CDR1 ENHRY, CDR2 SYGVKD. The CDR3 protein is CAIRGTSGSPDNEQFF. CDR3 nucleotides: TGTGCCATCAGAGGGACTAGCGGGAGTCCCGACAATGAGCAGTTCTTC.

This clonotype was detected many times. The chain is built from TRBV5-1 and TRBJ2-2, with 9 bases matching TRBD1. V shed 4 bases and J 0 bases; nucleotides not matched to a gene: 19. Germline assignment: CDR1 SGHRS and CDR2 YFSETQ. The length of the CDR3 is 21 residues. The DNA of the CDR3 is TGCGCCAGCAGCAAAATAAAGTCCGGGACAGGGAGTGCGACGAACACCGGGGAGCTGTTTTTT. Translated, it gives CASSKIKSGTGSATNTGELFF.

This clonotype was seen at least ten times. The V call is TRBV6-2 or TRBV6-3, the J call TRBJ2-1, with D tentatively TRBD2 (6 bases). This CDR3 region has 15 residues. V lost 11 bases, J lost 8 bases, and 25 bases lay in between. Germline assignment: CDR1 MNHEY and CDR2 SVGEGT. The CDR3 reads CAAGEHTGGRDEQFF. CDR3 sequence (DNA): TGTGCCGCTGGGGAGCATACCGGGGGACGGGATGAGCAGTTCTTC.

This clonotype was seen repeatedly, ten times or more. The J gene is TRBJ1-3, the V gene TRBV12-3 or TRBV12-4; D remains unclear. The CDR3 sequence is 16 residues long. Trimming took off 5 bases at V and 0 bases at J, with 14 bases between the two ends. CDR3 residues: CASSVGVRISGNTIYF. CDR3 nucleotides: TGTGCCAGCAGTGTGGGAGTCCGCATCTCTGGAAACACCATATATTTT.

This clonotype was counted at least ten times. Germline and junction disagree at one end, which may indicate a read error. V is TRBV29-1 and J is TRBJ1-1; D is ambiguous. The CDR3 covers 8 residues. Germline values: CDR1 SQVTM, CDR2 ANQGSEA. The CDR3 reads CSVPRMSF. The CDR3 DNA follows: TGCAGCGTTCCTAGGATGTCGTTT.

In this sample, this clonotype turned up many times. The chain couples TRBV7-2 to TRBJ2-1, with a possible D match to TRBD2 (6 bases). V was pared by 7 bases and J by 8 bases, with 18 bases between. The CDR3 runs to 14 residues. The germline V gene has CDR1 SGHTA and CDR2 FQGNSA. The CDR3 here is CASKPGLSGHEQFF. The CDR3 nucleotides read TGTGCCAGCAAACCGGGACTGTCGGGGCATGAGCAGTTCTTC.

This clonotype was seen only a few times. The chain has TRBV27 and TRBJ2-7, with 8 positions matching TRBD1. After removal of 2 bases from V and 4 bases from J, the junction contained 10 bases not matched to a gene. CDR1 MNHEY and CDR2 SMNVEV come from the germline V gene (reference sequence). The CDR3 extends over 16 amino acids. CDR3 residues: CASSLGDRGLKYEQYF. CDR3 nucleotide sequence: TGTGCCAGCAGTTTAGGCGACAGGGGCCTCAAATACGAGCAGTACTTC.

The sample holds many counts of this clonotype. J is TRBJ2-2 and V is TRBV7-3; D gene uncertain. With 0 bases removed from V and 3 bases from J, the gap between germline ends came to 14 bases. Germline V gives CDR1 SGHTA, CDR2 FQGTGA. This CDR3 has 17 residues. The CDR3 protein is CASSLTVSSGDTGELFF. CDR3 DNA sequence: TGTGCCAGCAGCTTAACTGTCTCTTCTGGGGACACCGGGGAGCTGTTTTTT.

This clonotype was seen at least ten times. This chain links TRBV7-2 with TRBJ2-1; tentative D call: TRBD1 (5 bases). The CDR3 has 14 amino acids. Trimming took 6 bases from V and 9 from J, leaving 18 bases between them. Germline V CDR1 and CDR2: SGHTA, FQGNSA. This chain's CDR3 is CASSPTMQGGEQFF. In DNA, the CDR3 is TGTGCCAGCAGTCCCACTATGCAGGGCGGTGAGCAGTTCTTC.

This clonotype was observed many times. The chain couples TRBV5-6 to TRBJ2-7; D call uncertain. Trimming stripped 6 bases from V and 0 bases from J, with 10 bases between. The CDR3 spans 13 residues. Germline values: CDR1 SGHDT, CDR2 YYEEEE. CDR3 in amino acids: CASKLGVSYEQYF. The CDR3 DNA reads as TGTGCCAGCAAGCTTGGGGTCTCCTACGAGCAGTACTTC.

At least ten counts were recorded for this clonotype. V and J are TRBV12-3 or TRBV12-4 and TRBJ1-2, with no clear D. V lost 5 bases, J lost 5 bases, and 9 bases lay in between. CDR3 length: 12 residues. The chain's CDR3 is CASSLSQYGYTF. DNA of the CDR3: TGTGCCAGCAGTCTTTCCCAGTATGGCTACACCTTC.

This chain uses TRBV7-2 with TRBJ1-2; D call uncertain. The CDR3 sequence is 14 residues long. The ends were cut back, 5 bases at V and 5 bases at J, with 15 bases in the middle. Germline V gene data show CDR1 as SGHTA and CDR2 as FQGNSA. CDR3 sequence reads: CASSLNLGWYGYTF. The CDR3 nucleotides are TGTGCCAGCAGCCTGAATCTCGGGTGGTATGGCTACACCTTC.

Ten or more counts support this clonotype. The DNA for the CDR3 is TGTGCCAGCAGCTCACAACCAGGGGGCGTTGAAAAACTGTTTTTT. It is translated as CASSSQPGGVEKLFF. This chain joins TRBV7-2 and TRBJ1-4; TRBD1 matches 8 bases. With V trimmed by 4 bases and J by 7 bases, 8 bases remained unmatched. The germline CDR1 and CDR2 sequences are SGHTA and FQGNSA. This CDR3 is built from 15 residues.

This clonotype was recorded many times. CDR3 loop: CASRGGNYGYTF. In DNA form, the CDR3 reads TGTGCCAGCAGAGGCGGGAACTATGGCTACACCTTC. The chain recombines TRBV12-3 or TRBV12-4 with TRBJ1-2; no firm D call. Trimming took off 6 bases at V and 2 bases at J, with 7 bases between the two ends. The CDR3 is 12 residues long.

This clonotype was detected ten times or more. This sequence joins TRBV4-3 and TRBJ2-6, with D perhaps TRBD2 (5 bases). Germline CDR1 is LGHNA and CDR2 is YSLEER. Between the trimmed V and J ends, which lost 1 base and 3 bases, there was a span of 13 bases. This CDR3 contains 17 residues. CDR3 sequence reads: CASSQARGFSGANVLTF. The DNA of the CDR3 is TGCGCCAGCAGCCAAGCACGGGGATTTAGTGGGGCCAACGTCCTGACTTTC.

This clonotype was counted at least ten times. V usage is TRBV5-1 and J usage is TRBJ2-5, with D possibly TRBD1 on 6 matching bases. This CDR3 has 14 amino acids. V lost 3 bases to trimming and J lost 0 bases, with 9 bases between them. Germline values: CDR1 SGHRS, CDR2 YFSETQ. CDR3 in amino acids: CASSSGQNQETQYF. CDR3 DNA sequence: TGCGCCAGCAGCTCTGGACAGAACCAAGAGACCCAGTACTTC.